This T cell receptor (beta chain) was profiled in a study of cytomegalovirus exposure and HLA in healthy donors. Overall study findings and caveats: Cytomegalovirus status was reportedly diagnosed by the classifier with high sensitivity and specificity.

Details on this clone: As yet, its antigen is unknown.

The repertoire was sequenced with immunoSEQ multiplex PCR; TCRdb's copy has only in-frame clones and lacks some. Altogether approximately 260,000 clones are present, 65% to 90% being singletons, with the ten largest covering 1%. Germline values: CDR1 LGHNA, CDR2 YSLEER. The CDR3 is 15 residues long. V was cut by 5 bases and J by 3 bases, with 17 bases left in between. From the 120-subject validation cohort, which was separate from the roughly 680-subject first cohort, the donors were drawn. The sample taken for sequencing was PBMCs. This clonotype was obtained from a woman aged 18-30 years in good health and CMV-seronegative. The chain joins TRBV4-3 to TRBJ2-7; D is possibly TRBD1 (5 bases). CDR3 DNA sequence: TGCGCCAGCAGCTTACGGACAAATTCGGGCTACGAGCAGTACTTC. Its translation: CASSLRTNSGYEQYF.